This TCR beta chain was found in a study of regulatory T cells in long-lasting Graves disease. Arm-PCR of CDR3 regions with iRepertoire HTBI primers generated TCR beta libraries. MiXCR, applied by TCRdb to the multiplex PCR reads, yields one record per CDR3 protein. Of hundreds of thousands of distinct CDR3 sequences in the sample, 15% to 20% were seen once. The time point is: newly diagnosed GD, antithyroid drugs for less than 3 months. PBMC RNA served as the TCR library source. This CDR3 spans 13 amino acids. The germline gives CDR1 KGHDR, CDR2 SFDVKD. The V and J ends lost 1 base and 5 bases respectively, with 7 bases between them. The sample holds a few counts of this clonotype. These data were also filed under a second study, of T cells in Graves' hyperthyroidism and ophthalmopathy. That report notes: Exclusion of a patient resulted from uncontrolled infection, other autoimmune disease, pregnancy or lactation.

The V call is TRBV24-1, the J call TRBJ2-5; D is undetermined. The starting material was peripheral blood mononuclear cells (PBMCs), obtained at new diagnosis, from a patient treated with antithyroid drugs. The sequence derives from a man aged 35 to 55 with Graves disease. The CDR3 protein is CATSDFNGETQYF. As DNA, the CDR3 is TGTGCCACCAGTGATTTTAACGGGGAGACCCAGTACTTC.